This is a list of T cell receptor beta chains from one sample in a study of identifying expanded T cells in peripheral blood. The data were produced by immunoSEQ multiplex PCR, yet TCRdb's version contains in-frame clones alone and is incomplete. This table has approximately 130,000 clones, roughly 82% appearing once. Source material: blood. The receptor source for this set is a person between 18 and 75 years old in good health. CDR3s include the opening cysteine and the closing phenylalanine or tryptophan. The D gene is left open where the match is weak. Clone size is shown for a subset of rows, as once, few, many or a class of expanded clone.

length: 16
size: .
J: TRBJ2-2
V: TRBV19
D: .
DNA: TGTGCCAGTGGGGTGCGGGGGCACTACCCAACCGGGGAGCTGTTTTTT
CDR3: CASGVRGHYPTGELFF

length: 14
size: .
J: TRBJ1-2
V: TRBV7-7
D: .
DNA: TGTGCCAGCAGCCCCCTACAGGGAACGGATGGCTACACCTTC
CDR3: CASSPLQGTDGYTF

length: 14
size: .
J: TRBJ1-3
V: TRBV2
D: .
DNA: TGTGCCAGCAGTGAGAACACACTTGGAAACACCATATATTTT
CDR3: CASSENTLGNTIYF

length: 14
size: .
J: TRBJ1-5
V: TRBV27
D: .
DNA: TGTGCCAGCAGTTTATCTGGTGCTAATCAGCCCCAGCATTTT
CDR3: CASSLSGANQPQHF

length: 14
size: .
J: TRBJ1-3
V: TRBV18
D: .
DNA: TGTGCCAGCTCACCACCCACCGGCCGCAACACCATATATTTT
CDR3: CASSPPTGRNTIYF

length: 15
size: once
J: TRBJ2-1
V: TRBV4-3
D: TRBD1
DNA: TGCGCCAGCAGCCACTCCGGGACAGGGGAATATGAGCAGTTCTTC
CDR3: CASSHSGTGEYEQFF

length: 13
size: .
J: TRBJ2-7
V: TRBV7-9
D: .
DNA: TGTGCCAGCAGCTTAGGGGCCCCCTACGAGCAGTACTTC
CDR3: CASSLGAPYEQYF

length: 14
size: few
J: TRBJ1-2
V: TRBV27
D: .
DNA: TGTGCCAGCAGTCTCCAATCAGGGGTTTTGGGCTACACCTTC
CDR3: CASSLQSGVLGYTF

length: 16
size: few
J: TRBJ1-6
V: TRBV18
D: .
DNA: TGTGCCAGCTCACCCTGGGAGAACGAAAATAATTCACCCCTCCACTTT
CDR3: CASSPWENENNSPLHF

length: 20
size: .
J: TRBJ2-2
V: TRBV4-3
D: TRBD2
DNA: TGCGCCAGCAGCCAAGAGGAGTCTCACGACGATAGCGGGGGCACCGGGGAGCTGTTTTTT
CDR3: CASSQEESHDDSGGTGELFF

length: 11
size: .
J: TRBJ1-6
V: TRBV30
D: .
DNA: TGTGCCTGGAGTGAGGAATCACCCCTCCACTTT
CDR3: CAWSEESPLHF

length: 13
size: .
J: TRBJ2-3
V: TRBV19
D: TRBD1
DNA: TGTGCCAGTAAACGACAGGGGCCAGATACGCAGTATTTT
CDR3: CASKRQGPDTQYF

length: 17
size: .
J: TRBJ2-2
V: TRBV7-2
D: TRBD1
DNA: TGTGCCAGCAGCTTACCTCGACAGGGGGGGAACACCGGGGAGCTGTTTTTT
CDR3: CASSLPRQGGNTGELFF

length: 14
size: .
J: TRBJ1-4
V: TRBV7-9
D: .
DNA: TGTGCCAGCAGCCTGACAGTAAATAATGAAAAACTGTTTTTT
CDR3: CASSLTVNNEKLFF

length: 12
size: once
J: TRBJ1-1
V: TRBV25-1
D: .
DNA: TGTGCCAGCAGTCAGGGGTACACTGAAGCTTTCTTT
CDR3: CASSQGYTEAFF

length: 15
size: few
J: TRBJ1-1
V: TRBV13
D: TRBD1
DNA: TGTGCCAGCAGCCCCCGGACAGGATGGAGCACTGAAGCTTTCTTT
CDR3: CASSPRTGWSTEAFF

length: 14
size: .
J: TRBJ1-6
V: TRBV18
D: .
DNA: TGTGCCAGCTCACCTGCGAGAGCGGATCCACCCCTCCACTTT
CDR3: CASSPARADPPLHF

length: 15
size: .
J: TRBJ1-4
V: TRBV7-8
D: TRBD1
DNA: TGTGCCAGCAGACTTAGGGACAGCTATAATGAAAAACTGTTTTTT
CDR3: CASRLRDSYNEKLFF

length: 17
size: few
J: TRBJ1-3
V: TRBV2
D: .
DNA: TGTGCCAGCAGTGAATTAGTCTGGGAGACAGCTGGAAACACCATATATTTT
CDR3: CASSELVWETAGNTIYF

length: 11
size: .
J: TRBJ2-5
V: TRBV5-5
D: .
DNA: TGTGCCAGCAGCTCCCAAGAGACCCAGTACTTC
CDR3: CASSSQETQYF

length: 13
size: .
J: TRBJ1-2
V: TRBV19
D: .
DNA: TGTGCCAGTGGGGAGACATCTTACTATGGCTACACCTTC
CDR3: CASGETSYYGYTF

length: 15
size: .
J: TRBJ1-1
V: TRBV19
D: .
DNA: TGTGCCAGTAGTATAGAGGAGGGGTACAACACTGAAGCTTTCTTT
CDR3: CASSIEEGYNTEAFF

length: 14
size: few
J: TRBJ1-2
V: TRBV27
D: TRBD1
DNA: TGTGCCAGCAGTTTCTCCGGGACAGCTTATGGCTACACCTTC
CDR3: CASSFSGTAYGYTF

length: 14
size: .
J: TRBJ2-5
V: TRBV7-2
D: .
DNA: TGTGCCAGCAGCCCAGAGGGGGACGCGGAGACCCAGTACTTC
CDR3: CASSPEGDAETQYF

length: 12
size: .
J: TRBJ1-6
V: TRBV6-5
D: .
DNA: TGTGCCAGCAGTTACGGCAATTCACCCCTCCACTTT
CDR3: CASSYGNSPLHF

length: 15
size: .
J: TRBJ2-7
V: TRBV6-5
D: TRBD1
DNA: TGTGCCAGCAGTTACTCCGGAGGACAGGGCTACGAGCAGTACTTC
CDR3: CASSYSGGQGYEQYF

length: 13
size: .
J: TRBJ2-2
V: TRBV11-2
D: TRBD1
DNA: TGTGCCAGCAGCTTACAGGGGGCCGGGGAGCTGTTTTTT
CDR3: CASSLQGAGELFF

length: 11
size: .
J: TRBJ2-1
V: TRBV7-9
D: .
DNA: TGTGCCAGCAGCTTCGTCCTGGAGCAGTTCTTC
CDR3: CASSFVLEQFF

length: 16
size: .
J: TRBJ2-3
V: TRBV6-6
D: TRBD2
DNA: TGTGCCAGCAGTTGGCGGGGGGGCGTCAGCACAGATACGCAGTATTTT
CDR3: CASSWRGGVSTDTQYF

length: 14
size: .
J: TRBJ2-3
V: TRBV9
D: .
DNA: TGTGCCAGCGGTCCGACACTTAAAGCGGATACGCAGTATTTT
CDR3: CASGPTLKADTQYF

length: 16
size: .
J: TRBJ2-3
V: TRBV2
D: .
DNA: TGTGCCAGCAGTGAATTGTGGACGGGAAACACAGATACGCAGTATTTT
CDR3: CASSELWTGNTDTQYF

length: 13
size: few
J: TRBJ1-2
V: TRBV27
D: TRBD1
DNA: TGTGCCAGCAGTCCACGACAGGGGAGCGGCTACACCTTC
CDR3: CASSPRQGSGYTF

length: 14
size: .
J: TRBJ2-2
V: TRBV2
D: TRBD1
DNA: TGTGCCAGCAGGACCGGGACAGTAACCGGGGAGCTGTTTTTT
CDR3: CASRTGTVTGELFF

length: 16
size: .
J: TRBJ1-1
V: TRBV4-2
D: TRBD1
DNA: TGTGCCAGCAGCTACCTGGGACAGGGGACGAGCACTGAAGCTTTCTTT
CDR3: CASSYLGQGTSTEAFF

length: 16
size: once
J: TRBJ2-5
V: TRBV11-3
D: .
DNA: TGTGCCAGCAGCTTTTGGTCGGAAACTGGACAAGAGACCCAGTACTTC
CDR3: CASSFWSETGQETQYF

length: 13
size: .
J: TRBJ1-6
V: TRBV2
D: .
DNA: TGTGCCAGCGGAAGGGGCACCGATTCACCCCTCCACTTT
CDR3: CASGRGTDSPLHF